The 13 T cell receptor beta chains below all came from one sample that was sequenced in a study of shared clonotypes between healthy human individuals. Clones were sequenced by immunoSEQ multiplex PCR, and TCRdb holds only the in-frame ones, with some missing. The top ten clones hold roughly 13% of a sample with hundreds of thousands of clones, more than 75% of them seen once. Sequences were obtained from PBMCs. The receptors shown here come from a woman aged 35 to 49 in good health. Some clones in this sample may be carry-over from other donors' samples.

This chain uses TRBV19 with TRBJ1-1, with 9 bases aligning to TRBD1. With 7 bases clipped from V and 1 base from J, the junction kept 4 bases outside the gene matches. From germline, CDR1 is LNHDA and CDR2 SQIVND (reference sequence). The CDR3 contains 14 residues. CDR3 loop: CASIPGQGNTEAFF. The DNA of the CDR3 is TGTGCCAGTATCCCGGGACAGGGGAACACTGAAGCTTTCTTT. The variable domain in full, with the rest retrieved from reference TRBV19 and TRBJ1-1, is DGGITQSPKYLFRKEGQNVTLSCEQNLNHDAMYWYRQDPGQGLRLIYYSQIVNDFQKGDIAEGYSVSREKKESFPLTVTSAQKNPTAFYLCASIPGQGNTEAFFGQGTRLTVV.

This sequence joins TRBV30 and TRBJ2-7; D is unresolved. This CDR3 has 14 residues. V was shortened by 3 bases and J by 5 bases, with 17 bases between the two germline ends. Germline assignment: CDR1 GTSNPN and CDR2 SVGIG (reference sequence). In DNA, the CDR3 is TGTGCCTGGAGCGATGGTGATACCCGGAACGAGCAGTACTTC. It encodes CAWSDGDTRNEQYF. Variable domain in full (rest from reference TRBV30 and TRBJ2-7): SQTIHQWPATLVQPVGSPLSLECTVEGTSNPNLYWYRQAAGRGLQLLFYSVGIGQISSEVPQNLSASRPQDRQFILSSKKLLLSDSGFYLCAWSDGDTRNEQYFGPGTRLTVT.

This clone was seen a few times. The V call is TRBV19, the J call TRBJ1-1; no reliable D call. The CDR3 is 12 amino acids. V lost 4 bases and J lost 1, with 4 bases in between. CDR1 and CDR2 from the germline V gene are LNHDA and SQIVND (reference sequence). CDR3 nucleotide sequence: TGTGCCAGTAGTAAGAGGAACACTGAAGCTTTCTTT. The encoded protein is CASSKRNTEAFF.

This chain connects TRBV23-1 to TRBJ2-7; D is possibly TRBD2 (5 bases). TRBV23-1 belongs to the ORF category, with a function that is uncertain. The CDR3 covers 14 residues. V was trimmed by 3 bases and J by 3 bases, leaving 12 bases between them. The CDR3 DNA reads TGCGCCAGCAGTCACCCCGGGAAACACTACGAGCAGTACTTC. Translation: CASSHPGKHYEQYF.

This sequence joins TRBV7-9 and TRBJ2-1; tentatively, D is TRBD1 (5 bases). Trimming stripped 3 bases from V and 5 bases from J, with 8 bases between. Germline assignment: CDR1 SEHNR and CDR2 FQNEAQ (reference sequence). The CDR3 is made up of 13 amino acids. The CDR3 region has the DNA TGTGCCAGCAGCTTTAGGGGCCACAATGAGCAGTTCTTC. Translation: CASSFRGHNEQFF.

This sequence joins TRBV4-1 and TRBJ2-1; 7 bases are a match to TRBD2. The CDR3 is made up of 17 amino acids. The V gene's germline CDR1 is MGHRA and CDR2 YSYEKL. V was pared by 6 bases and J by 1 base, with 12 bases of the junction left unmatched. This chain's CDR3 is CASRPTSAGVSYNEQFF. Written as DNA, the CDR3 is TGCGCCAGCAGACCTACTAGTGCGGGAGTTTCCTACAATGAGCAGTTCTTC.

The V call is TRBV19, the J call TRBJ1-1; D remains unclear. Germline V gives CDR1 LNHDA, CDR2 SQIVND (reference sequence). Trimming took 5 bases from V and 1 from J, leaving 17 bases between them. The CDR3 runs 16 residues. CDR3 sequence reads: CASSQTINSKNTEAFF. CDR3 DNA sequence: TGTGCCAGTAGTCAAACCATAAACAGTAAGAACACTGAAGCTTTCTTT.

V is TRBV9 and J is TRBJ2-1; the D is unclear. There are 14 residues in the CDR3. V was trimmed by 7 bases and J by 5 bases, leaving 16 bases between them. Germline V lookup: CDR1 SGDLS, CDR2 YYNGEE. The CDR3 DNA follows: TGTGCCAGCCAACGGACGGTAGTGGACAATGAGCAGTTCTTC. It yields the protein CASQRTVVDNEQFF.

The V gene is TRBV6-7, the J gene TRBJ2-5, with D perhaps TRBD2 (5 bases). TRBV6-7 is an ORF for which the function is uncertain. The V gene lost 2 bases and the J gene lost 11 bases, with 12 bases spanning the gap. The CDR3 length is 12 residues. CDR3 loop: CASSYQVWEQYF. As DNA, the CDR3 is TGTGCCAGCAGTTACCAGGTTTGGGAGCAGTACTTC.

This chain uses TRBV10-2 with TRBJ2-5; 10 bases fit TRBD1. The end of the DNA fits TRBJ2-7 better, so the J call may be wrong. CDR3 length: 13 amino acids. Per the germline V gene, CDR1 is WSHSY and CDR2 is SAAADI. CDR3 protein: CASGTGVSYEQYF. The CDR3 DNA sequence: TGCGCCAGCGGGACAGGGGTCTCCTACGAGCAGTACTTC.

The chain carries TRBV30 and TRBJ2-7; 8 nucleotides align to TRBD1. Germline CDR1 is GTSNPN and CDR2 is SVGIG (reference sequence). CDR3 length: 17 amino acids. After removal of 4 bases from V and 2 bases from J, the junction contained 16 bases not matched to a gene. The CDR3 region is CAWKSSRGLPVAYEQYF. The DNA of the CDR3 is TGTGCCTGGAAGTCCAGCAGGGGGCTACCCGTCGCCTACGAGCAGTACTTC.

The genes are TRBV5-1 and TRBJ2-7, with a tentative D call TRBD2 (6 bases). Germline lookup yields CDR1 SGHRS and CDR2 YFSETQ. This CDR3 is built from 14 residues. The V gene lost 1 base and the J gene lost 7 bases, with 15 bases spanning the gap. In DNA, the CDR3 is TGCGCCAGCAGCTTGACGGGAGTTCTACGGGAGCAGTACTTC. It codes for CASSLTGVLREQYF. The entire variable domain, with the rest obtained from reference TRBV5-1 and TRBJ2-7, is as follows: KAGVTQTPRYLIKTRGQQVTLSCSPISGHRSVSWYQQTPGQGLQFLFEYFSETQRNKGNFPGRFSGRQFSNSRSEMNVSTLELGDSALYLCASSLTGVLREQYFGPGTRLTVT.

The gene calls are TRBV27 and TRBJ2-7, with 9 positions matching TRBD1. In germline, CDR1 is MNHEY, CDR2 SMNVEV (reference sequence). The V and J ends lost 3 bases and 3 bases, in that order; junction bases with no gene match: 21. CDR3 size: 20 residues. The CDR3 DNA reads TGTGCCAGCAGTTTCATCGTTACCGGGACAGGGCGAACCAGGAACTACGAGCAGTACTTC. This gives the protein CASSFIVTGTGRTRNYEQYF.